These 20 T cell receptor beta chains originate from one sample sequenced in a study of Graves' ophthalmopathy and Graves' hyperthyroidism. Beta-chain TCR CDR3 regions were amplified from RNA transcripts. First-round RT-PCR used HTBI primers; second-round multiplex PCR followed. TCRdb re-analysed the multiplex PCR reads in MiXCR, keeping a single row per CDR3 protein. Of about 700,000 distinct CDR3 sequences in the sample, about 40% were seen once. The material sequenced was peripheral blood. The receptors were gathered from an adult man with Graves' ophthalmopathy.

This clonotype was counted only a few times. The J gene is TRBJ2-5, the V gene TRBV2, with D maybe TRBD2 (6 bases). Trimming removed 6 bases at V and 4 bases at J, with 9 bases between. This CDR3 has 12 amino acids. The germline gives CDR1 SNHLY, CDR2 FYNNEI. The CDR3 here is CASRGLRETQYF. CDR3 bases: TGTGCCAGCAGAGGACTAAGAGAGACCCAGTACTTC.

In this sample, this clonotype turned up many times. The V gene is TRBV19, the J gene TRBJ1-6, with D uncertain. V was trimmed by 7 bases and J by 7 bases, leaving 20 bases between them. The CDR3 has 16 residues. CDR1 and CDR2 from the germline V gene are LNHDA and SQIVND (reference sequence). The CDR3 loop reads CASTSSGGVKNSPLHF. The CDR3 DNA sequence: TGTGCCAGTACCTCCTCCGGCGGGGTGAAGAATTCACCCCTCCACTTT.

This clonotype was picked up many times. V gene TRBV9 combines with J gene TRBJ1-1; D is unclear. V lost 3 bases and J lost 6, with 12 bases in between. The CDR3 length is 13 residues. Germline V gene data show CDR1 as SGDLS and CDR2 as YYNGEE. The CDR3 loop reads CASSGPYDAEAFF. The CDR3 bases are TGTGCCAGCAGCGGCCCATATGACGCTGAAGCTTTCTTT.

CDR3 protein: CASSLVRELFF. CDR3 in DNA: TGTGCCAGCAGCTTAGTTAGGGAGCTGTTTTTT. The chain joins TRBV7-2 to TRBJ2-2; D is uncertain. V lost 1 base, J lost 9 bases, and 3 bases lay in between. The CDR3 is 11 amino acids. Germline CDR1 reads SGHTA; CDR2 reads FQGNSA.

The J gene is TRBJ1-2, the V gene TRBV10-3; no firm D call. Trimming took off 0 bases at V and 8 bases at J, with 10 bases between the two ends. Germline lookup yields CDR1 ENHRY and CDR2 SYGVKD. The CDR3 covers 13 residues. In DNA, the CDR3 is TGTGCCATCAGTGAGTCGGCCCCGGAGGGCTACACCTTC. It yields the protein CAISESAPEGYTF.

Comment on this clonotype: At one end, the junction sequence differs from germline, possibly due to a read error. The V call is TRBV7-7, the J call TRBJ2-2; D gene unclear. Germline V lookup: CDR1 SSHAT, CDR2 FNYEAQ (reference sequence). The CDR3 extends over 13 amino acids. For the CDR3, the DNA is TGTGCCGGCAGCCCCGATTACACCGGGGAGCTGTTTTTT. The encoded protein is CAGSPDYTGELFF.

The CDR3: CASSLLIGSWAFF. DNA for the CDR3: TGTGCCAGCAGTTTATTGATAGGCTCTTGGGCTTTCTTT. This rearrangement joins TRBV25-1 to TRBJ1-1; D unclear. The germline gives CDR1 MGHDK, CDR2 SYGVNS. There are 13 residues in the CDR3. The V gene lost 5 bases and the J gene lost 11 bases, with 18 bases spanning the gap.

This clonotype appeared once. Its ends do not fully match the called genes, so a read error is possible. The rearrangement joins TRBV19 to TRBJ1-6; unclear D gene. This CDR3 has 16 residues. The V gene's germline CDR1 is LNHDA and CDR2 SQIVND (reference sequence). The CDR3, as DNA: TGTGCCAGTAGTATTGTGCGGAGCTCCTATAATTCACCCATCCACTTT. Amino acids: CASSIVRSSYNSPIHF.

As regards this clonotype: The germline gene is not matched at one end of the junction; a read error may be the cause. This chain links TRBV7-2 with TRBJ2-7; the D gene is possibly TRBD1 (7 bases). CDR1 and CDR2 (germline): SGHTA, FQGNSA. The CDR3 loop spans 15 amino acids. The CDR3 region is CASSRLGGQEDEQYF. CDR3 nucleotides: TGCGCCAGCAGCCGACTAGGAGGACAGGAGGACGAGCAGTACTTC.

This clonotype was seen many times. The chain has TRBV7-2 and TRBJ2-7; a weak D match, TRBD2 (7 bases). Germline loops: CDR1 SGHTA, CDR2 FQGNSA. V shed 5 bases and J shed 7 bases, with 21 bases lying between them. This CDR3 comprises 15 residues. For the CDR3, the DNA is TGTGCCAGCAGCCCTACGGGGGGCCAAGCTTGGGAGCAGTACTTC. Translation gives CASSPTGGQAWEQYF.

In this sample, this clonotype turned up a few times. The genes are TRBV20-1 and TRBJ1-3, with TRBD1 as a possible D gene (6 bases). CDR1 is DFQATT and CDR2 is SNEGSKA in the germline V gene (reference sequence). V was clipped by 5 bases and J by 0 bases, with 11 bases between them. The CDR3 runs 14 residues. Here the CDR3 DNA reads TGCAGTGCTGGGAGGGGGGCCTCTGGAAACACCATATATTTT. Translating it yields CSAGRGASGNTIYF.

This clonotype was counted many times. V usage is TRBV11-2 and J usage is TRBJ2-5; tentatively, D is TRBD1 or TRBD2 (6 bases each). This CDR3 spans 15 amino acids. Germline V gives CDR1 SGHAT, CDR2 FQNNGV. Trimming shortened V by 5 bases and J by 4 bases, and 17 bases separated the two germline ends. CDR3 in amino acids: CASSGYREVGETQYF. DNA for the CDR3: TGTGCCAGCAGCGGATACAGGGAGGTCGGAGAGACCCAGTACTTC.

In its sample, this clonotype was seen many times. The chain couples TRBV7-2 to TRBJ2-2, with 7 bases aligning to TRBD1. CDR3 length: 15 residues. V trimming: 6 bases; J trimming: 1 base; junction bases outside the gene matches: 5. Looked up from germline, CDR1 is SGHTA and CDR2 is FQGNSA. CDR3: CASRKAGGNTGELFF. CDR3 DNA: TGTGCCAGCAGGAAAGCAGGGGGGAACACCGGGGAGCTGTTTTTT.

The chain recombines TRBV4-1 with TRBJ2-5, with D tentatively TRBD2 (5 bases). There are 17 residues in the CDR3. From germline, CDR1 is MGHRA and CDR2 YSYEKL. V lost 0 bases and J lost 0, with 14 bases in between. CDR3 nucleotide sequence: TGCGCCAGCAGCCAAGAAATGCTAGCCGGGTACCAAGAGACCCAGTACTTC. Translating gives CASSQEMLAGYQETQYF.

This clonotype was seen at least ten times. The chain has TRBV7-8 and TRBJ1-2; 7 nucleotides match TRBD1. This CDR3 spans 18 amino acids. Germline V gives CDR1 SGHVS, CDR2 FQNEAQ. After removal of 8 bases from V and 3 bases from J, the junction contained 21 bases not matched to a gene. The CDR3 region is CASESLGGTASLDYGYTF. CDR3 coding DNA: TGTGCCAGCGAATCGTTAGGCGGGACAGCCTCTTTAGACTATGGCTACACCTTC.

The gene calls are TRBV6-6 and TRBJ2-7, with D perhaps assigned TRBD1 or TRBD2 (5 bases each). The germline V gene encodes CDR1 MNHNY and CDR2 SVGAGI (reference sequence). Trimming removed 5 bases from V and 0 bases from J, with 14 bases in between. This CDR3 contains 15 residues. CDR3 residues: CASSHRDGSSYEQYF. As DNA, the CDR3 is TGTGCCAGCAGTCACCGGGACGGCAGCTCCTACGAGCAGTACTTC.

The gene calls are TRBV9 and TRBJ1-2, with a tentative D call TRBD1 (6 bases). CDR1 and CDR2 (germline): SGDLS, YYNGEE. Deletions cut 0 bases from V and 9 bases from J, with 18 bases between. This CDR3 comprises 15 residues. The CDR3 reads CASSVVGGGDPRYTF. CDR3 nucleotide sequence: TGTGCCAGCAGCGTAGTAGGGGGAGGGGATCCCCGCTACACCTTC.

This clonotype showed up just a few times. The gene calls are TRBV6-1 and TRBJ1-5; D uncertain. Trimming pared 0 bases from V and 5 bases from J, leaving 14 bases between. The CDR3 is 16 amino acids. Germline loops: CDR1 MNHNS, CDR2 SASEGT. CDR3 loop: CASSEANTRIDQPQHF. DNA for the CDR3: TGTGCCAGCAGTGAAGCGAACACGCGGATTGATCAGCCCCAGCATTTT.

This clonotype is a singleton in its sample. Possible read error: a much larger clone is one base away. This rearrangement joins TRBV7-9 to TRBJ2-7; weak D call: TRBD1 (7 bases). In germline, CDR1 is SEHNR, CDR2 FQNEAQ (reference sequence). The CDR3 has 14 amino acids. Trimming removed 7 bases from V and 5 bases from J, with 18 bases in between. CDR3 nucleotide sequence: TGTGCCAGCAACAGCCAAGCAGGGGGGAACGAGCAGTACTTC. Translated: CASNSQAGGNEQYF.

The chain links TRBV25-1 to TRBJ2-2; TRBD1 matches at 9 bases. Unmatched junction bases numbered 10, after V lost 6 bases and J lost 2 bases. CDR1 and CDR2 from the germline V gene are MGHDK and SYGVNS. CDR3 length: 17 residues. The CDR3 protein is CASSVDTGGRNTGELFF. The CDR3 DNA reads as TGTGCCAGCAGCGTTGATACAGGGGGCCGTAACACCGGGGAGCTGTTTTTT.